A selection of T cell receptor beta chains follows, all from one sample in a study of T-cell reconstitution after alpha-beta-depleted transplantation in children. From the PCR reads, TCRdb called clonotypes with MiXCR, one entry per CDR3 protein. The table records a few hundred thousand distinct CDR3 sequences, around 9.7% of them present only once. Source: PBMCs from the stem cell graft donor, taken from the stem cell graft. The receptors derive from a human donor who donated a stem cell graft to a child with SCID. Both conserved end residues are part of each CDR3. Fields, in order: J gene, clone size, D gene, V gene, CDR3 DNA, CDR3 protein. A D gene is named only where the DNA matches it firmly. Clone size appears in some rows only: once, few, many, or a class for an expanded clone.

J: TRBJ1-1; size: many; D: TRBD1; V: TRBV20-1; DNA: TGCAGTGCTAGCCGGACAGGGGACACTGAAGCTTTCTTT; CDR3: CSASRTGDTEAFF
J: TRBJ1-5; size: NA; D: NA; V: TRBV6-1; DNA: TGTGCCAGCAGTGAGAAACCGCTCAATCAGCCCCAGCATTTT; CDR3: CASSEKPLNQPQHF
J: TRBJ1-1; size: many; D: NA; V: TRBV15; DNA: TGTGCCACCAGCAGAAACTGGGGGTATACTGAAGCTTTCTTT; CDR3: CATSRNWGYTEAFF
J: TRBJ2-2; size: many; D: NA; V: TRBV5-1; DNA: TGCGCCAGCAGCTTGATGTCTTCGAACACCGGGGAGCTGTTTTTT; CDR3: CASSLMSSNTGELFF
J: TRBJ1-1; size: many; D: NA; V: TRBV5-5; DNA: TGTGCCAGCAGCTTTTATCCGGACACCGCGTTTGAAGCTTTCTTT; CDR3: CASSFYPDTAFEAFF
J: TRBJ1-1; size: many; D: TRBD1; V: TRBV27; DNA: TGTGCCAGCAGTTTATCAGCGAGGACAGGGAACACTGAAGCTTTCTTT; CDR3: CASSLSARTGNTEAFF
J: TRBJ1-2; size: many; D: TRBD1; V: TRBV12-3/TRBV12-4; DNA: TGTGCCAGCAGTTCCTACAGGGGGCAAAACTATGGCTACACCTTC; CDR3: CASSSYRGQNYGYTF
J: TRBJ1-1; size: many; D: NA; V: TRBV12-3/TRBV12-4; DNA: TGTGCCAGCAGTTTTTGGGAGAACACTGAAGCTTTCTTT; CDR3: CASSFWENTEAFF
J: TRBJ2-7; size: many; D: NA; V: TRBV11-2; DNA: TGTGCCAGCAGCTTAGTAGGGACATCCGTTTACGAGCAGTACTTC; CDR3: CASSLVGTSVYEQYF
J: TRBJ2-3; size: many; D: NA; V: TRBV5-1; DNA: TGCGCCAGCAGCTCCTACCTTGGGACACGGACCGATACGCAGTATTTT; CDR3: CASSSYLGTRTDTQYF
J: TRBJ1-1; size: many; D: NA; V: TRBV2; DNA: TGTGCCAGCAGAGGGGAGGGCACTGAAGCTTTCTTT; CDR3: CASRGEGTEAFF
J: TRBJ2-7; size: many; D: NA; V: TRBV7-2; DNA: TGTGCCAGCAGCAGCCCAGGGGTCGCGTACGAGCAGTACTTC; CDR3: CASSSPGVAYEQYF
J: TRBJ2-5; size: many; D: NA; V: TRBV20-1; DNA: TGCAGTGCAAGTGGGGACGCCTCTCTGGAGACCCAGTACTTC; CDR3: CSASGDASLETQYF
J: TRBJ2-7; size: many; D: TRBD1; V: TRBV6-5; DNA: TGTGCCAGCAGTTTTGGGACAGGCGGCGGCGAGCAGTACTTC; CDR3: CASSFGTGGGEQYF
J: TRBJ2-7; size: few; D: NA; V: TRBV6-6; DNA: TGTGCCAGCAGCATACAGGGTCCCAACGAGCAGTACTTC; CDR3: CASSIQGPNEQYF
J: TRBJ2-2; size: many; D: NA; V: TRBV29-1; DNA: TGCAGCGTGACCGGGACCGTCGCGAGGACCGGGGAGCTGTTTTTT; CDR3: CSVTGTVARTGELFF
J: TRBJ1-5; size: many; D: TRBD1; V: TRBV5-6; DNA: TGTGCCAGCAGCTTCCGGGGACAGGGCGTAGGACAGCCCCAGCATTTT; CDR3: CASSFRGQGVGQPQHF
J: TRBJ2-1; size: many; D: TRBD1; V: TRBV7-9; DNA: TGTGCCAGCAGCCCAGACAGGGGCCAGGGGAATGAGTGGCAGTTCTTC; CDR3: CASSPDRGQGNEWQFF
J: TRBJ1-2; size: many; D: NA; V: TRBV7-2; DNA: TGTGCCAGCAGTTTCAGACGGGACGGGGGCTATGGCTACACCTTC; CDR3: CASSFRRDGGYGYTF
J: TRBJ2-5; size: many; D: NA; V: TRBV5-6; DNA: TGTGCCAGCAGCTTTGACAGGACCCAAGAGACCCAGTACTTC; CDR3: CASSFDRTQETQYF
J: TRBJ1-4; size: many; D: NA; V: TRBV27; DNA: TGTGCCAGCAGTTTATCGAATACCAATGAAAAACTGTTTTTT; CDR3: CASSLSNTNEKLFF
J: TRBJ2-5; size: NA; D: NA; V: TRBV4-2; DNA: TGTGCCGGCAGCCCCAGCCCTAGAAGGTCCCAAGAGACCCAGTACTTC; CDR3: CAGSPSPRRSQETQYF
J: TRBJ1-3; size: many; D: NA; V: TRBV20-1; DNA: TGCAGTGCTGGCGGCAGGGAAGCTGGAAACACCATATATTTT; CDR3: CSAGGREAGNTIYF
J: TRBJ1-1; size: NA; D: NA; V: TRBV20-1; DNA: TGCAGTGCTAGTAACGCCGGGGACACTGAAGCTTTCTTT; CDR3: CSASNAGDTEAFF
J: TRBJ2-4; size: NA; D: NA; V: TRBV12-3/TRBV12-4; DNA: TGTACCAGCAGTTTAGAGGGGGTTGACATTCAGTACTTC; CDR3: CTSSLEGVDIQYF
J: TRBJ2-5; size: many; D: TRBD2; V: TRBV29-1; DNA: TGCAGCGCTTCCCGGACTAGCGGGGGAAGAGAAGAGACCCAGTACTTC; CDR3: CSASRTSGGREETQYF
J: TRBJ2-3; size: many; D: TRBD2; V: TRBV4-2; DNA: TGTGCCAGCAGCCAAGTTCCCCCGAGCGGGGGGGTGACAGATACGCAGTATTTT; CDR3: CASSQVPPSGGVTDTQYF
J: TRBJ1-1; size: many; D: TRBD1; V: TRBV28; DNA: TGTGCCAGCAGTTCTCAGGGGGTTGGAATGAACACTGAAGCTTTCTTT; CDR3: CASSSQGVGMNTEAFF